These 26 T cell receptor beta chains came from one sample sequenced in a study of response to subunit inactivated influenza vaccine. Each CDR3 protein gets one entry after TCRdb re-called the RT-PCR reads with MiXCR. This sample yields about 580,000 distinct CDR3 sequences, of which 14% are seen a single time; 11% belongs to the top ten. Sequences were derived from PBMCs from blood, sampled approximately 13 days after vaccination. The receptors come from a man aged 50 to 60 who received an inactivated influenza vaccine.

The sample holds a few counts of this clonotype. J is TRBJ2-3 and V is TRBV5-1; TRBD2 agrees at 7 bases. V dropped 3 bases and J dropped 9; count of bases not matched to a gene: 7. The CDR3 is 13 amino acids. CDR1 and CDR2 (germline): SGHRS, YFSETQ. As DNA, the CDR3 is TGCGCCAGCAGCTACCGGGACTACCAGACGCAGTATTTT. It translates to CASSYRDYQTQYF. Using reference TRBV5-1 and TRBJ2-3 for the parts outside the CDR3, the full variable domain is KAGVTQTPRYLIKTRGQQVTLSCSPISGHRSVSWYQQTPGQGLQFLFEYFSETQRNKGNFPGRFSGRQFSNSRSEMNVSTLELGDSALYLCASSYRDYQTQYFGPGTRLTVL.

The chain carries TRBV7-2 and TRBJ1-2, with TRBD1 as a possible D gene (5 bases). The CDR3 sequence is 15 residues long. Germline CDR1 SGHTA, CDR2 FQGNSA. V lost 3 bases and J lost 3, with 14 bases in between. CDR3 nucleotide sequence: TGTGCCAGCAGCTTTGCCGGCGGGACTGACTATGGCTACACCTTC. Protein: CASSFAGGTDYGYTF.

This clonotype was counted at least ten times. In DNA form, the CDR3 reads TGTGCCAGCAGCTTAGCGGGGGCTCTTGAGACCCAGTACTTC. This encodes CASSLAGALETQYF. The rearrangement joins TRBV7-2 to TRBJ2-5; D might be TRBD1 (6 bases). Looked up from germline, CDR1 is SGHTA and CDR2 is FQGNSA. The CDR3 is 14 amino acids. The germline V and J ends were trimmed by 0 bases and 5 bases, with 10 bases remaining between them.

The chain links TRBV11-2 to TRBJ2-3, with TRBD2 matching over 8 bases. V was pared by 2 bases and J by 2 bases, with 3 bases of the junction left unmatched. The CDR3 runs 15 residues. From germline, CDR1 is SGHAT and CDR2 FQNNGV. CDR3 nucleotides: TGTGCCAGCAGCTTACGAGCGGGAGACACAGATACGCAGTATTTT. Its protein product is CASSLRAGDTDTQYF.

This chain uses TRBV11-2 with TRBJ1-5, with D possibly being TRBD1 (5 bases). V gave up 4 bases and J gave up 6 bases, with 16 bases separating them. The CDR3 totals 15 residues. Germline CDR1 reads SGHAT; CDR2 reads FQNNGV. The DNA for the CDR3 is TGTGCCAGCAGCTCCGGGGGGGGTTTCGGTCAGCCCCAGCATTTT. Residues: CASSSGGGFGQPQHF.

There are a few counts of this clonotype. The CDR3 sequence is CASKRGWDSHNEQFF. The CDR3 DNA sequence: TGCGCCAGCAAACGGGGTTGGGACAGCCACAATGAGCAGTTCTTC. V gene TRBV5-1 combines with J gene TRBJ2-1; TRBD1 matches 7 bases. V dropped 6 bases and J dropped 5; count of bases not matched to a gene: 11. Germline assignment: CDR1 SGHRS and CDR2 YFSETQ. CDR3 length: 15 residues.

This sequence joins TRBV4-2 and TRBJ1-3; D ambiguous. This CDR3 contains 16 residues. Germline CDR1 LGHNA, CDR2 YNFKEQ. The V gene lost 0 bases and the J gene lost 0 bases, with 9 bases spanning the gap. The CDR3: CASSQDGTSSGNTIYF. The CDR3 bases are TGTGCCAGCAGCCAAGATGGCACATCCTCTGGAAACACCATATATTTT.

This clonotype was picked up a small number of times. The gene calls are TRBV28 and TRBJ1-4; possibly TRBD1 for D (5 bases). This CDR3 spans 13 amino acids. Trimming removed 5 bases at V and 7 bases at J, with 11 bases between. CDR1 and CDR2 from the germline V gene are MDHEN and SYDVKM. In DNA, the CDR3 is TGTGCCAGCAGTCGCACTCAGGGTGAAAAACTGTTTTTT. Translation gives CASSRTQGEKLFF. The full variable domain, in which reference TRBV28 and TRBJ1-4 provide the parts outside the CDR3, is DVKVTQSSRYLVKRTGEKVFLECVQDMDHENMFWYRQDPGLGLRLIYFSYDVKMKEKGDIPEGYSVSREKKERFSLILESASTNQTSMYLCASSRTQGEKLFFGSGTQLSVL.

The rearrangement joins TRBV5-5 to TRBJ2-1, with 7 bases fitting TRBD1. The ends lost 1 base at V and 4 bases at J; junction bases unmatched: 11. The CDR3 has 17 amino acids. CDR1 and CDR2 (germline): SGHKS, YYEKEE (reference sequence). The CDR3, as DNA: TGTGCCAGCAGCTTGACCCGTACAGGGGCCCTATACAATGAGCAGTTCTTC. Amino acids: CASSLTRTGALYNEQFF.

The V call is TRBV20-1, the J call TRBJ1-6; 7 bases map to TRBD1. CDR3 length: 13 amino acids. V shed 4 bases, J shed 6 bases, and the junction held 3 bases outside the gene matches. Per the germline V gene, CDR1 is DFQATT and CDR2 is SNEGSKA (reference sequence). The CDR3 region is CSATGTVNSPLHF. In nucleotides, the CDR3 is TGCAGTGCTACCGGGACAGTTAATTCACCCCTCCACTTT.

This clonotype was counted between two and nine times. The CDR3 loop is CASSKGQGAYNEQFF. DNA for the CDR3: TGTGCCAGCAGCAAAGGACAGGGGGCCTACAATGAGCAGTTCTTC. The V and J genes are TRBV11-2 and TRBJ2-1, with 10 bases lining up with TRBD1. The CDR3 is made up of 15 amino acids. In germline, CDR1 is SGHAT, CDR2 FQNNGV. Germline trimming cut 5 bases from V and 2 bases from J; bases unmatched to any gene: 3. Variable domain in full (rest from reference TRBV11-2 and TRBJ2-1): EAGVAQSPRYKIIEKRQSVAFWCNPISGHATLYWYQQILGQGPKLLIQFQNNGVVDDSQLPKDRFSAERLKGVDSTLKIQPAKLEDSAVYLCASSKGQGAYNEQFFGPGTRLTVL.

This clonotype has a handful of counts. The chain recombines TRBV20-1 with TRBJ2-7; D gene ambiguous. The CDR3 length is 13 residues. The germline V gene has CDR1 DFQATT and CDR2 SNEGSKA (reference sequence). V dropped 0 bases and J dropped 2 bases, with 8 bases sitting between them. CDR3 in DNA: TGCAGTGCTAGAGATGGACGTCCCTACGAGCAGTACTTC. It codes for CSARDGRPYEQYF.

This clonotype was found many times. CDR3 in amino acids: CASSLLPGGNTEAFF. CDR3 nucleotide sequence: TGCGCCAGCAGCTTGTTACCAGGGGGGAACACTGAAGCTTTCTTT. V is TRBV5-1 and J is TRBJ1-1; 7 nucleotides align to TRBD1. With 1 base clipped from V and 1 base from J, the junction kept 4 bases outside the gene matches. The V gene's germline CDR1 is SGHRS and CDR2 YFSETQ. The CDR3 runs to 15 residues.

This clonotype has a handful of counts. The rearrangement links TRBV7-8 to TRBJ2-5; tentatively, D is TRBD2 (5 bases). The CDR3 runs 13 residues. Trimming pared 5 bases from V and 6 bases from J, leaving 13 bases between. Germline V CDR1 and CDR2: SGHVS, FQNEAQ. CDR3 bases: TGTGCCAGCAGCCGAACGGACTTGCAGACCCAGTACTTC. As protein: CASSRTDLQTQYF.

This clonotype was detected a few times. The chain is built from TRBV5-1 and TRBJ1-6; a possible D gene is TRBD1 (5 bases). Deletions cut 4 bases from V and 10 bases from J, with 18 bases between. The CDR3 totals 15 residues. Germline CDR1 reads SGHRS; CDR2 reads YFSETQ. CDR3 bases: TGCGCCAGCAGCCCTCAAGGCCTCGAGGGGTCACCCCTCCACTTT. The encoded protein is CASSPQGLEGSPLHF.

The chain has TRBV10-3 and TRBJ2-1; 10 bases are a match to TRBD2. The germline CDR1 and CDR2 sequences are ENHRY and SYGVKD. CDR3 length: 19 amino acids. The trim removed 6 bases at V and 9 bases at J, leaving 23 bases unmatched. CDR3 in amino acids: CAISAGRWTSGGGVGEQFF. CDR3 coding DNA: TGTGCCATCAGCGCGGGACGCTGGACTAGCGGAGGGGGTGTAGGTGAGCAGTTCTTC.

Concerning this clonotype itself: One end of the junction fails to match germline, which may point to a read error. The chain combines TRBV6-2 or TRBV6-3 with TRBJ2-4; 9 bases are shared with TRBD2. The CDR3 runs to 20 residues. In germline, CDR1 is MNHEY, CDR2 SVGEGT. CDR3 nucleotide sequence: TGTGCCAGCAGTTACTCGACCCCCCGGGGGACTAGCCCGGCCAAAACCATTCAGTACTTC. Protein: CASSYSTPRGTSPAKTIQYF.

This clonotype was counted ten times or more. A read error may produce the germline difference seen at one junction end. The V gene is TRBV20-1, the J gene TRBJ1-1; D unclear. The CDR3 length is 13 residues. CDR1 and CDR2 (germline): DFQATT, SNEGSKA (reference sequence). CDR3 amino acids: CSAKKTVKTEAFF. The CDR3 DNA reads TGCAGTGCTAAAAAGACGGTGAAGACTGAAGCTTTCTTT.

This chain connects TRBV20-1 to TRBJ2-5; 16 bases line up with TRBD2. V shed 5 bases, J shed 2 bases, and the junction held 5 bases outside the gene matches. The length of the CDR3 is 16 residues. Germline values: CDR1 DFQATT, CDR2 SNEGSKA (reference sequence). DNA for the CDR3: TGCAGTGCTTTCGGGACTAGCGGGAGGGGGCAAGAGACCCAGTACTTC. The encoded protein is CSAFGTSGRGQETQYF.

The rearrangement uses TRBV7-2 and TRBJ2-5, with D hard to call. V gave up 2 bases and J gave up 4 bases, with 8 bases separating them. CDR1 is SGHTA and CDR2 is FQGNSA in the germline V gene. This CDR3 comprises 13 residues. The CDR3 region has the DNA TGTGCCAGCAGCTTACAGGTCGGAGAGACCCAGTACTTC. This sequence encodes CASSLQVGETQYF.

V and J are TRBV4-3 and TRBJ2-7; 7 bases map to TRBD1. CDR3 length: 14 residues. After removal of 6 bases from V and 2 bases from J, the junction contained 7 bases not matched to a gene. Germline CDR1 reads LGHNA; CDR2 reads YSLEER. The CDR3 DNA reads as TGCGCCAGCAGTCAATTCCAGGGGGCCTACGAGCAGTACTTC. It encodes CASSQFQGAYEQYF.

This clonotype was picked up a small number of times. The gene calls are TRBV7-2 and TRBJ2-1, with D possibly being TRBD1 (5 bases). V gave up 4 bases and J gave up 5 bases, with 15 bases separating them. CDR1 SGHTA and CDR2 FQGNSA come from the germline V gene. This CDR3 spans 15 amino acids. The DNA for the CDR3 is TGTGCCAGCAGCTGGACCCCAGGGATGAACAATGAGCAGTTCTTC. It encodes CASSWTPGMNNEQFF. Full variable domain (rest looked up from reference TRBV7-2 and TRBJ2-1): GAGVSQSPSNKVTEKGKDVELRCDPISGHTALYWYRQSLGQGLEFLIYFQGNSAPDKSGLPSDRFSAERTGGSVSTLTIQRTQQEDSAVYLCASSWTPGMNNEQFFGPGTRLTVL.

This clonotype was counted only a few times. The chain employs TRBV24-1 and TRBJ1-2, with a weak D call TRBD1 (5 bases). V lost 4 bases and J 8 bases, leaving 10 bases between the germline ends. This CDR3 has 12 residues. Germline V gene lookup returns CDR1 KGHDR and CDR2 SFDVKD. The CDR3 sequence: CATSEGTLGYTF. The CDR3 DNA follows: TGTGCCACCAGTGAAGGGACTCTCGGCTACACCTTC.

This clonotype was seen only a few times. This chain connects TRBV5-1 to TRBJ2-5; D call uncertain. V dropped 1 base and J dropped 1 base, with 8 bases sitting between them. This CDR3 is built from 14 residues. Germline V gene lookup returns CDR1 SGHRS and CDR2 YFSETQ. The CDR3 protein is CASSLRVGQETQYF. CDR3 DNA sequence: TGCGCCAGCAGCTTGAGGGTTGGCCAAGAGACCCAGTACTTC.

This clonotype was observed many times. This chain connects TRBV20-1 to TRBJ2-2; no definite D call. Germline-derived CDR1 and CDR2 are DFQATT and SNEGSKA (reference sequence). V was trimmed by 3 bases and J by 7 bases, leaving 12 bases between them. This CDR3 comprises 13 residues. CDR3 DNA: TGCAGTGCTAGTAGTTCTTCGAACGGGGAGCTGTTTTTT. It is translated as CSASSSSNGELFF.

This clonotype was observed a few times. The chain couples TRBV9 to TRBJ2-7; no clear D gene. Germline CDR1 is SGDLS and CDR2 is YYNGEE. V was cut by 2 bases and J by 3 bases, with 15 bases left in between. The CDR3 contains 15 residues. The DNA for the CDR3 is TGTGCCAGCAGCGTTAAAGGGTCCACCAGCTACGAGCAGTACTTC. Translated, it gives CASSVKGSTSYEQYF.